The 20 T cell receptor beta chains below come from one sample, sequenced in a study of cytomegalovirus exposure and HLA in healthy donors. The assay was immunoSEQ multiplex PCR, and TCRdb's table has in-frame clones only and misses some. Of 200,000 to 250,000 clones listed, approximately 88% are singletons. The source material was PBMCs. These receptors came from a young woman in good health and CMV-seropositive.

This clone has more than one count but fewer than ten. CDR3 bases: TGCGCCAGCAGGGAACTAAGAAACACCGGGGAGCTGTTTTTT. Its translation: CASRELRNTGELFF. V is TRBV10-1 and J is TRBJ2-2; D gene uncertain. The V end was cut by 6 bases, the J end by 2 bases, with 10 bases between. The CDR3 runs 14 residues. The germline CDR1 and CDR2 sequences are WNHNN and SYGVQD (reference sequence).

The V and J genes are TRBV6-5 and TRBJ2-7; 7 bases fit TRBD1. CDR3 size: 13 residues. Trimming took 8 bases from V and 4 from J; bases not matched to a gene: 8. Germline V CDR1 and CDR2: MNHEY, SVGAGI. CDR3 DNA sequence: TGTGCCAGCCAACACAGGGGTAAATACGAGCAGTACTTC. Translated: CASQHRGKYEQYF.

The chain combines TRBV20-1 with TRBJ1-4; D is uncertain. Germline V gives CDR1 DFQATT, CDR2 SNEGSKA (reference sequence). The CDR3 loop spans 11 amino acids. Trimming shortened V by 5 bases and J by 6 bases, and 7 bases separated the two germline ends. The CDR3 sequence is CSAGRDEKLFF. The CDR3 DNA reads as TGCAGTGCTGGACGTGATGAAAAACTGTTTTTT.

The rearrangement uses TRBV19 and TRBJ1-2; D gene uncertain. CDR1 is LNHDA and CDR2 is SQIVND in the germline V gene (reference sequence). V was trimmed by 4 bases and J by 4 bases, leaving 10 bases between them. The CDR3 covers 13 residues. This CDR3 is CASSTTGLYGYTF. The CDR3 DNA reads as TGTGCCAGTAGTACCACTGGACTCTATGGCTACACCTTC.

The chain couples TRBV5-1 to TRBJ1-1; tentatively, D is TRBD1 (5 bases). This CDR3 is built from 13 residues. Germline loops: CDR1 SGHRS, CDR2 YFSETQ. V was pared by 0 bases and J by 4 bases, with 7 bases between. The CDR3 DNA follows: TGCGCCAGCAGCTTGGATGGGGGCACTGAAGCTTTCTTT. Translated, it gives CASSLDGGTEAFF.

The V call is TRBV28, the J call TRBJ2-1, with D possibly matching TRBD2 (5 bases). The CDR3 covers 17 residues. Germline V gene data show CDR1 as MDHEN and CDR2 as SYDVKM. Between the trimmed V and J ends, which lost 1 base and 1 base, there was a span of 14 bases. DNA for the CDR3: TGTGCCAGCAGTTTATCGCTGTCAGCGGATTCCTACAATGAGCAGTTCTTC. Its protein product is CASSLSLSADSYNEQFF.

The chain has TRBV19 and TRBJ1-2, with a possible D match to TRBD1 (5 bases). Trimming took 2 bases from V and 8 from J, leaving 12 bases between them. Germline V gene lookup returns CDR1 LNHDA and CDR2 SQIVND (reference sequence). CDR3 length: 13 amino acids. DNA for the CDR3: TGTGCCAGTAGTATAAGGGCGGAGGGGGGCTACACCTTC. Protein sequence: CASSIRAEGGYTF.

The genes are TRBV4-2 and TRBJ1-5; D gene unclear. Trimming cost V 2 bases and J 1 base, with 6 bases left between them. Germline V gene data show CDR1 as LGHNA and CDR2 as YNFKEQ. The CDR3 totals 14 residues. CDR3 amino acids: CASSQLGSNQPQHF. CDR3 bases: TGTGCCAGCAGCCAACTTGGGAGCAATCAGCCCCAGCATTTT.

The chain is built from TRBV28 and TRBJ2-7; maybe TRBD1 (8 bases). Trimming pared 8 bases from V and 2 bases from J, leaving 19 bases between. Germline-derived CDR1 and CDR2 are MDHEN and SYDVKM. The CDR3 runs to 15 residues. CDR3 amino acids: CASVTHRGGPYEQYF. In DNA, the CDR3 is TGTGCCAGCGTGACCCACAGGGGGGGCCCCTACGAGCAGTACTTC.

The CDR3 sequence is CASISRTGVEVSTEAFF. CDR3 DNA: TGCGCCAGCATCAGTCGGACAGGGGTGGAGGTTAGCACTGAAGCTTTCTTT. V and J are TRBV4-1 and TRBJ1-1; 9 bases match TRBD1. CDR1 MGHRA and CDR2 YSYEKL come from the germline V gene. The CDR3 is 17 amino acids. Losses at the gene ends were 7 bases for V and 4 bases for J; bases not matched to a gene: 16.

The CDR3 coding sequence is TGTGCCAGCACCTTCGCCGCTAACTATGGCTACACCTTC. It encodes CASTFAANYGYTF. The V and J genes are TRBV28 and TRBJ1-2; D unresolved. Trimming stripped 7 bases from V and 0 bases from J, with 9 bases between. This CDR3 is 13 amino acids long. Looked up from germline, CDR1 is MDHEN and CDR2 is SYDVKM.

The chain uses TRBV6-1 and TRBJ2-7; no definite D call. The germline V gene has CDR1 MNHNS and CDR2 SASEGT. This CDR3 has 13 amino acids. The V and J ends lost 1 base and 4 bases respectively, with 8 bases between them. The CDR3 region has the DNA TGTGCCAGCAGTGAAGTTGTCATTTACGAGCAGTACTTC. Its translation: CASSEVVIYEQYF.

In its sample, this clone was seen many times. The chain is built from TRBV6-1 and TRBJ1-5; maybe TRBD1 (6 bases). The germline CDR1 and CDR2 sequences are MNHNS and SASEGT. The length of the CDR3 is 14 residues. The germline V and J ends were trimmed by 1 base and 5 bases, with 9 bases remaining between them. As DNA, the CDR3 is TGTGCCAGCAGTGAAGAGGGGGGGTATCAGCCCCAGCATTTT. Translation: CASSEEGGYQPQHF.

J is TRBJ1-5 and V is TRBV2; 7 bases are a match to TRBD1. V gave up 5 bases and J gave up 1 base; unmatched junction bases: 5. Looked up from germline, CDR1 is SNHLY and CDR2 is FYNNEI. There are 15 residues in the CDR3. CDR3 amino acids: CASSQQGTSNQPQHF. DNA of the CDR3: TGTGCCAGCAGTCAACAGGGGACGAGCAATCAGCCCCAGCATTTT.

This clone was observed a single time. The CDR3 loop reads CASSSGYTVNYGYTF. CDR3 DNA sequence: TGTGCCAGCAGCTCGGGGTACACAGTTAACTATGGCTACACCTTC. This chain joins TRBV7-2 and TRBJ1-2; D is unresolved. The CDR3 sequence is 15 residues long. Germline V lookup: CDR1 SGHTA, CDR2 FQGNSA. V shed 4 bases and J shed 1 base, with 13 bases lying between them.

This clone was detected only a few times. CDR3 residues: CASSAQGAEAFF. The CDR3 coding sequence is TGTGCCAGCAGTGCCCAGGGGGCTGAAGCTTTCTTT. V is TRBV2 and J is TRBJ1-1; 7 positions match TRBD1. CDR1 and CDR2 from the germline V gene are SNHLY and FYNNEI. V was pared by 4 bases and J by 6 bases, with 2 bases of the junction left unmatched. The CDR3 runs 12 residues.

The chain is built from TRBV6-1 and TRBJ1-1; weak D call: TRBD1 (6 bases). The germline CDR1 and CDR2 sequences are MNHNS and SASEGT. The CDR3 contains 17 residues. The V end was cut by 3 bases, the J end by 0 bases, with 17 bases between. This chain's CDR3 is CASSEVNRVTLNTEAFF. The CDR3 DNA follows: TGTGCCAGCAGTGAGGTAAACAGGGTTACGTTGAACACTGAAGCTTTCTTT.

Of note for this clone: It is unclear where the CDR3 begins or ends on the DNA, so no DNA is shown, and the CDR3 is as TCRdb lists it. The V gene is TRBV27, the J gene TRBJ1-5; the table's D gene call, TRBD1, was not cross checked with the DNA. Ends included, the CDR3 has 17 residues. CDR1 and CDR2 from the germline V gene are MNHEY and SMNVEV (reference sequence). CDR3 sequence reads: CASDPGQVFFGNQPQHF.

The J gene is TRBJ2-1, the V gene TRBV18, with TRBD2 identical over 10 bases. This CDR3 region has 15 residues. V trimming: 2 bases; J trimming: 7 bases; junction bases outside the gene matches: 5. In germline, CDR1 is KGHSH, CDR2 LQKENI. This chain's CDR3 is CASSPGSGRDNEQFF. DNA for the CDR3: TGTGCCAGCTCACCAGGAAGCGGGAGGGATAATGAGCAGTTCTTC. The full variable domain, in which reference TRBV18 and TRBJ2-1 provide the parts outside the CDR3, is NAGVMQNPRHLVRRRGQEARLRCSPMKGHSHVYWYRQLPEEGLKFMVYLQKENIIDESGMPKERFSAEFPKEGPSILRIQQVVRGDSAAYFCASSPGSGRDNEQFFGPGTRLTVL.

The gene calls are TRBV19 and TRBJ1-2, with a possible D match to TRBD1 (6 bases). V lost 5 bases and J 6 bases, leaving 13 bases between the germline ends. The CDR3 extends over 13 amino acids. The germline CDR1 and CDR2 sequences are LNHDA and SQIVND (reference sequence). CDR3 coding DNA: TGTGCCAGTAGTCCCCTAGGACAGCATGGCTACACCTTC. This gives the protein CASSPLGQHGYTF.